A selection of T cell receptor beta chains follows, all from one sample in a study of beta chain features in type 1 diabetes. Profiling relied on immunoSEQ multiplex PCR, and the TCRdb table lists in-frame clones only, not all of them. This table has over 300,000 clones, roughly 8% appearing once. Source material: central memory CD4+ T cells from blood. These TCRs come from a woman younger than 30 in good health. The CDR3 runs from the conserved cysteine through the conserved F or W. A D gene is named only where the DNA matches it firmly. Rows give clone size only sometimes, using once, few, many, or a class for an expanded clone.

d_gene	abundance	v_gene	j_gene	CDR3nt	CDR3aa
-	-	TRBV6-1	TRBJ2-2	TGTGCCAGCAGTGGGGGGACGTTGACCGGGGAGCTGTTTTTT	CASSGGTLTGELFF
TRBD1	-	TRBV5-4	TRBJ1-2	TGTGCCAGCAGCTTGGCGACAGGGGGCGCATCGGTCTATGGCTACACCTTC	CASSLATGGASVYGYTF
-	few	TRBV19	TRBJ2-1	TGTGCCAGTAGTATTCCCACAGGGAGGGCCGATGAGCAGTTCTTC	CASSIPTGRADEQFF
-	-	TRBV11-2	TRBJ1-2	TGTGCCAGCAGCTTAGCGCGGTCCCGCTACGGCTACACCTTC	CASSLARSRYGYTF
-	few	TRBV7-2	TRBJ2-7	TGTGCCAGCAGCCGGGCCAGCCTGGGGAGCTACGAGCAGTACTTC	CASSRASLGSYEQYF
TRBD2	few	TRBV7-2	TRBJ2-2	TGTGCCAGCAGCTTCGGACTAGACACCGGGGAGCTGTTTTTT	CASSFGLDTGELFF
TRBD1	few	TRBV28	TRBJ2-3	TGTGCCAGCAGTTTTGACAGGGCTAGCACAGATACGCAGTATTTT	CASSFDRASTDTQYF
-	-	TRBV5-1	TRBJ2-3	TGCGCCAGCAGTCGACTAGGAGATACGCAGTATTTT	CASSRLGDTQYF
-	few	TRBV6-5	TRBJ2-1	TGTGCCAGCAGTTACGCCACTAGTTATGAGCAGTTCTTC	CASSYATSYEQFF
-	-	TRBV19	TRBJ2-2	TGTGCCAGTTATAGTCGGGGATCAGCGAACACCGGGGAGCTGTTTTTT	CASYSRGSANTGELFF
-	-	TRBV29-1	TRBJ2-1	TGCAGCGTTGACAAGATGACGTCCCCTTACAATGAGCAGTTCTTC	CSVDKMTSPYNEQFF
-	-	TRBV28	TRBJ2-7	TGTGCCAGCAGGGACGGTGGACGTTCCTACGAGCAGTACTTC	CASRDGGRSYEQYF
-	-	TRBV19	TRBJ2-7	TGTGCCAGTAGTATGGGAGGAGGCATCCAGAAAGGATACGAGCAGTACTTC	CASSMGGGIQKGYEQYF
-	-	TRBV21-1	TRBJ2-5	TGTGCCAGCAGCACTGGAACCGAAAGGGTGAATTTCAAAGAGACCCAGTACTTC	CASSTGTERVNFKETQYF
-	many	TRBV19	TRBJ1-5	TGTGCCAGTAGTATAACGAGGGGGGGACACGGACCATATAGCAATCAGCCCCAGCATTTT	CASSITRGGHGPYSNQPQHF
TRBD1	few	TRBV29-1	TRBJ1-1	TGCACCACCGCTACAGGGGTGTACACTGAAGCTTTCTTT	CTTATGVYTEAFF
-	few	TRBV28	TRBJ1-5	TGTGCCAGCAGTTTTGGGAATCAGCCCCAGCATTTT	CASSFGNQPQHF
-	few	TRBV5-4	TRBJ1-2	TGTGCCAGCAGCTTGGGGGGATGGGCCCCCCGAACAAACTATGGCTACACCTTC	CASSLGGWAPRTNYGYTF
TRBD2	-	TRBV7-9	TRBJ2-5	TGTGCCAGCAGCCCTACTAGCGGGAGTCGGTTAGAGACCCAGTACTTC	CASSPTSGSRLETQYF
TRBD2	few	TRBV4-2	TRBJ2-3	TGTGCCAGCAGCCAAGATACTAGCGGGGATACGCAGTATTTT	CASSQDTSGDTQYF
-	-	TRBV7-2	TRBJ2-2	TGTGCCAGCAGCCGACAGAGCACCGGGGAGCTGTTTTTT	CASSRQSTGELFF
-	-	TRBV4-2	TRBJ2-1	TGTGCCAGCAAACCCCCCTCCTACAATGAGCAGTTCTTC	CASKPPSYNEQFF
-	many	TRBV28	TRBJ2-4	TGTGCCAGCAGCTCCGCAGCCAAAAACATTCAGTACTTC	CASSSAAKNIQYF
-	few	TRBV2	TRBJ2-7	TGTGCCAGCGTCGGACAATCCTACGAGCAGTACTTC	CASVGQSYEQYF
-	few	TRBV13	TRBJ2-1	TGTGCCAGCAGCTTAGGTCGGGGTAATGAGCAGTTCTTC	CASSLGRGNEQFF
-	few	TRBV7-3	TRBJ1-3	TGTGCCAGCGGTCCTGGAAACACCATATATTTT	CASGPGNTIYF
-	few	TRBV27	TRBJ1-5	TGTGCCAGCAGTTTATCGAGGGGCAATCAGCCCCAGCATTTT	CASSLSRGNQPQHF
TRBD1	-	TRBV28	TRBJ2-7	TGTGCCAGCAGCCACAGGCAGGGGGCACCCTACGAGCAGTACTTC	CASSHRQGAPYEQYF
-	-	TRBV6-5	TRBJ1-5	TGTGCCAGCAACAAACAGGGAGAGGATCAGCCCCAGCATTTT	CASNKQGEDQPQHF
-	few	TRBV18	TRBJ2-7	TGTGCCAGCTCACCGACTAGTTACGAGCAGTACTTC	CASSPTSYEQYF
-	few	TRBV7-2	TRBJ2-7	TGTGCCAGCAGTCGTACGTCCTACGAGCAGTACTTC	CASSRTSYEQYF
-	-	TRBV7-9	TRBJ1-5	TGTGCCAGCAGCTTAGGGGTAGGGAGCAATCAGCCCCAGCATTTT	CASSLGVGSNQPQHF
-	few	TRBV7-9	TRBJ2-3	TGTGCCAGCAGCTTTTCTATTAGCACAGATACGCAGTATTTT	CASSFSISTDTQYF
-	-	TRBV6-5	TRBJ2-2	TGTGCCAGCAGTGCCCGGTTCGCGAACACCGGGGAGCTGTTTTTT	CASSARFANTGELFF
TRBD2	-	TRBV7-2	TRBJ2-1	TGTGCCAGCACAAACCCGGGACTAGCGGCCAATGAGCAGTTCTTC	CASTNPGLAANEQFF